One and the same sample provided the 2 T cell receptor beta chains below, sequenced in a study of blood T cell repertoires in COVID-19. The protocol was immunoSEQ multiplex PCR, while the TCRdb copy is restricted to in-frame clones and leaves out a portion. The data contain roughly 240,000 clones, approximately 85% of them singletons. The sample consisted of PBMCs or T cells enriched from blood (not recorded which). Receptors originate from a woman aged 45-65 years with acute COVID-19.

The chain joins TRBV5-5 to TRBJ1-2; D possibly corresponds to TRBD1 (5 bases). This CDR3 region has 15 residues. V lost 0 bases and J 4 bases, leaving 13 bases between the germline ends. The germline gives CDR1 SGHKS, CDR2 YYEKEE (reference sequence). Here the CDR3 reads CASSLARQGIYGYTF. In nucleotides, the CDR3 is TGTGCCAGCAGCTTGGCTAGGCAGGGAATCTATGGCTACACCTTC.

The V gene is TRBV11-2, the J gene TRBJ1-2; tentatively, D is TRBD1 (5 bases). V shed 4 bases and J shed 4 bases, with 19 bases lying between them. CDR3 length: 16 residues. CDR1 SGHAT and CDR2 FQNNGV come from the germline V gene. CDR3 bases: TGTGCCAGCAGCTCCCGGGGGGTCGGGGCGAGCTATGGCTACACCTTC. This gives the protein CASSSRGVGASYGYTF.